The 23 T cell receptor beta chains below all came from one sample that was sequenced in a study of control samples from healthy donors and cancer patients. Libraries were prepared by immunoSEQ multiplex PCR; TCRdb keeps only in-frame clonotypes and omits some of them. The table shows 130,000 or so clones, with roughly 89% occurring only once. Sequencing used PBMCs. The receptors originated from a man in his forties or fifties with head and neck cancer.

A remark on this clone: This specimen includes other DNA sequences encoding the same CDR3. This chain joins TRBV20-1 and TRBJ1-1; no definite D call. Germline-derived CDR1 and CDR2 are DFQATT and SNEGSKA (reference sequence). The CDR3 is 11 amino acids. Trimming pared 5 bases from V and 1 base from J, leaving 5 bases between. The CDR3 loop reads CSARKNTEAFF. As DNA, the CDR3 is TGCAGTGCTCGCAAGAACACTGAAGCTTTCTTT.

This chain uses TRBV2 with TRBJ2-2, with 7 bases fitting TRBD1. The junction had 3 bases not matched to a gene; V was cut back by 2 bases and J by 6 bases. The CDR3 contains 14 residues. Germline CDR1 is SNHLY and CDR2 is FYNNEI. The CDR3, as DNA: TGTGCCAGCAGTGAAAGAGGGGGCGCCGGGGAGCTGTTTTTT. Translated: CASSERGGAGELFF.

The gene calls are TRBV29-1 and TRBJ2-7, with 7 nucleotides matching TRBD1. In germline, CDR1 is SQVTM, CDR2 ANQGSEA. V lost 4 bases to trimming and J lost 2 bases; unmatched junction nucleotides: 14. CDR3 length equals 16 residues. CDR3 bases: TGCAGCGTTGGGGCGGAGACAGGGTCAGTTACCTACGAGCAGTACTTC. Amino acids: CSVGAETGSVTYEQYF.

This clone appeared once. The chain links TRBV10-3 to TRBJ2-7, with 10 bases that match TRBD1. The CDR3 totals 14 residues. Germline V gene sequence: CDR1 ENHRY, CDR2 SYGVKD. J gave up 6 bases and V 6 bases, and 8 bases lay outside the gene matches. The CDR3 reads CAIRNGTGDFEQYF. CDR3 nucleotide sequence: TGTGCCATCAGAAACGGGACAGGGGATTTCGAGCAGTACTTC.

This rearrangement joins TRBV7-9 to TRBJ1-3; possible D gene TRBD1, 5 bases. V was clipped by 5 bases and J by 7 bases, with 18 bases between them. Germline CDR1 is SEHNR and CDR2 is FQNEAQ (reference sequence). The CDR3 has 15 amino acids. CDR3: CASSPFGGGSNTIYF. DNA for the CDR3: TGTGCCAGCAGCCCCTTTGGTGGGGGTAGCAACACCATATATTTT. The full variable domain, completed using reference TRBV7-9 and TRBJ1-3, is DTGVSQNPRHKITKRGQNVTFRCDPISEHNRLYWYRQTLGQGPEFLTYFQNEAQLEKSRLLSDRFSAERPKGSFSTLEIQRTEQGDSAMYLCASSPFGGGSNTIYFGEGSWLTVV.

The V gene is TRBV5-4, the J gene TRBJ2-5, with 15 bases that match TRBD2. J was trimmed by 3 bases and V by 4 bases; bases with no gene match: 7. Germline V CDR1 and CDR2: SGHNT, YYREEE (reference sequence). The CDR3 is made up of 17 amino acids. CDR3 protein: CASSPGTSGRREETQYF. The CDR3 region has the DNA TGTGCCAGCAGCCCGGGGACTAGCGGGAGGAGGGAAGAGACCCAGTACTTC.

This chain connects TRBV30 to TRBJ2-7; 7 bases align to TRBD1. V was pared by 0 bases and J by 4 bases, with 21 bases of the junction left unmatched. CDR1 and CDR2 from the germline V gene are GTSNPN and SVGIG (reference sequence). The CDR3 covers 19 residues. The CDR3 spells CAWSVSRQGTALLYYEQYF. The DNA of the CDR3 is TGTGCCTGGAGTGTATCCCGCCAGGGGACAGCCCTTCTCTATTACGAGCAGTACTTC. Variable domain in full (rest from reference TRBV30 and TRBJ2-7): SQTIHQWPATLVQPVGSPLSLECTVEGTSNPNLYWYRQAAGRGLQLLFYSVGIGQISSEVPQNLSASRPQDRQFILSSKKLLLSDSGFYLCAWSVSRQGTALLYYEQYFGPGTRLTVT.

The chain joins TRBV5-6 to TRBJ2-5; a weak D match, TRBD2 (6 bases). Germline V gene lookup returns CDR1 SGHDT and CDR2 YYEEEE. Deletions cut 0 bases from V and 5 bases from J, with 11 bases between. The CDR3 covers 14 residues. CDR3 protein: CASSLAGVTETQYF. The CDR3 DNA follows: TGTGCCAGCAGCTTGGCGGGGGTGACGGAGACCCAGTACTTC.

This chain joins TRBV5-5 and TRBJ2-1, with TRBD1 identical over 7 bases. V shed 4 bases and J 0 bases; nucleotides not matched to a gene: 4. This CDR3 is 15 amino acids long. CDR1 and CDR2 from the germline V gene are SGHKS and YYEKEE (reference sequence). CDR3 protein: CASSPWDSSYNEQFF. The CDR3 nucleotides read TGTGCCAGCAGCCCATGGGACAGCTCCTACAATGAGCAGTTCTTC.

This clone was counted once. V is TRBV12-3 or TRBV12-4 and J is TRBJ2-2; the D call may be TRBD1 or TRBD2 (5 bases each). This CDR3 has 13 amino acids. V lost 8 bases and J 4 bases, leaving 11 bases between the germline ends. The CDR3 here is CASDTGLTGELFF. Here the CDR3 DNA reads TGTGCCAGCGATACGGGGCTCACCGGGGAGCTGTTTTTT.

The chain couples TRBV10-1 to TRBJ2-1; 8 nucleotides align to TRBD1. The V segment lost 4 bases and the J segment 2 bases; nucleotides outside the gene matches: 7. This CDR3 region has 16 residues. Germline V gene sequence: CDR1 WNHNN, CDR2 SYGVQD (reference sequence). The CDR3 region is CASSGIDRGAYNEQFF. CDR3 bases: TGCGCCAGCAGTGGCATCGACAGGGGTGCCTACAATGAGCAGTTCTTC.

The chain employs TRBV2 and TRBJ1-1; the D gene is possibly TRBD1 (5 bases). The CDR3 covers 14 residues. V was clipped by 3 bases and J by 7 bases, with 15 bases between them. Germline CDR1 is SNHLY and CDR2 is FYNNEI. Here the CDR3 reads CASSEGRVNLEAFF. The CDR3 DNA reads TGTGCCAGCAGTGAGGGCAGGGTCAACCTTGAAGCTTTCTTT.

The genes are TRBV9 and TRBJ2-2, with D unclear. Germline CDR1 reads SGDLS; CDR2 reads YYNGEE. The CDR3 loop spans 15 amino acids. V shed 0 bases and J shed 0 bases, with 6 bases lying between them. CDR3 coding DNA: TGTGCCAGCAGCGTAGCACTACCGAACACCGGGGAGCTGTTTTTT. Its translation: CASSVALPNTGELFF.

This chain connects TRBV10-3 to TRBJ2-2, with D perhaps given as TRBD1 or TRBD2 (5 bases each). Deletions cut 10 bases from V and 5 bases from J, with 8 bases between. The germline CDR1 and CDR2 sequences are ENHRY and SYGVKD. CDR3 length equals 11 residues. For the CDR3, the DNA is TGTGCCAGCAGGGAGACCGGGGAGCTGTTTTTT. It is translated as CASRETGELFF.

The chain recombines TRBV6-6 with TRBJ1-5; 8 positions match TRBD1. CDR1 is MNHNY, CDR2 SVGAGI, per germline (reference sequence). The CDR3 is 16 residues long. V dropped 2 bases and J dropped 1; count of bases not matched to a gene: 4. The CDR3 loop reads CASSYPQGGSNQPQHF. In DNA form, the CDR3 reads TGTGCCAGCAGTTACCCACAGGGGGGCAGCAATCAGCCCCAGCATTTT.

The chain has TRBV7-3 and TRBJ2-3; 7 nucleotides align to TRBD1. The germline V gene encodes CDR1 SGHTA and CDR2 FQGTGA. This CDR3 has 14 residues. Trimming removed 5 bases from V and 4 bases from J; junction bases left unmatched: 6. CDR3 DNA sequence: TGTGCCAGCAGCCCAAGACAGGGAGCAGATACGCAGTATTTT. Translated, it gives CASSPRQGADTQYF.

The chain recombines TRBV9 with TRBJ1-1, with D possibly TRBD1 on 6 matching bases. Per germline, CDR1 SGDLS and CDR2 YYNGEE. The CDR3 is made up of 15 amino acids. Trimming took 3 bases from V and 6 from J, leaving 18 bases between them. CDR3 region: CASSAGGGAGAEAFF. DNA for the CDR3: TGTGCCAGCAGCGCGGGGGGGGGCGCAGGTGCTGAAGCTTTCTTT.

The CDR3 DNA is TGCGCCAGCAGTCCGATCGGGGGGACGAGCTCCTACAATGAGCAGTTCTTC. Its protein product is CASSPIGGTSSYNEQFF. The gene calls are TRBV10-1 and TRBJ2-1; 7 positions agree with TRBD2. Germline V lookup: CDR1 WNHNN, CDR2 SYGVQD (reference sequence). The CDR3 has 17 residues. Trimming cost V 5 bases and J 0 bases; bases outside gene matches: 10.

The chain joins TRBV7-6 to TRBJ2-7, with TRBD2 identical over 13 bases. There are 15 residues in the CDR3. CDR1 and CDR2 (germline): SGHVS, FNYEAQ. The V segment lost 5 bases and the J segment 6 bases; nucleotides outside the gene matches: 7. This chain's CDR3 is CASSLGTSGVSEQYF. The CDR3 DNA is TGTGCCAGCAGCCTGGGGACTAGCGGGGTATCCGAGCAGTACTTC.

This rearrangement joins TRBV10-3 to TRBJ2-5; the match to TRBD2 covers 7 bases. With 4 bases clipped from V and 1 base from J, the junction kept 12 bases outside the gene matches. Germline V CDR1 and CDR2: ENHRY, SYGVKD. The CDR3 consists of 17 residues. In nucleotides, the CDR3 is TGTGCCATCAGTGGCGAGGACCACGCTAGCGGCCAAGAGACCCAGTACTTC. It is translated as CAISGEDHASGQETQYF.

The J gene is TRBJ1-1, the V gene TRBV6-5, with 7 bases lining up with TRBD1. The CDR3 covers 13 residues. The V gene end was trimmed by 8 bases and the J gene end by 0 bases; junction bases not matched to a gene: 3. Germline CDR1 reads MNHEY; CDR2 reads SVGAGI. The CDR3 spells CASHQGVNTEAFF. The CDR3 DNA sequence: TGTGCCAGCCATCAGGGGGTGAACACTGAAGCTTTCTTT.

The chain's CDR3 is CASSGGGSYEQYF. For the CDR3, the DNA is TGCGCCAGCAGTGGCGGCGGCTCCTACGAGCAGTACTTC. The chain employs TRBV10-2 and TRBJ2-7; D gene ambiguous. CDR1 WSHSY and CDR2 SAAADI come from the germline V gene. V was clipped by 4 bases and J by 0 bases, with 7 bases between them. The CDR3 runs to 13 residues.

The V and J genes are TRBV30 and TRBJ2-7, with D possibly matching TRBD2 (5 bases). CDR1 is GTSNPN and CDR2 is SVGIG in the germline V gene (reference sequence). Trimming stripped 0 bases from V and 6 bases from J, with 12 bases between. The CDR3 has 13 amino acids. Written as DNA, the CDR3 is TGTGCCTGGAGTGTCGGCCTAGCCCGCGAGCAGTACTTC. It specifies CAWSVGLAREQYF. The full variable domain, with the rest looked up from reference TRBV30 and TRBJ2-7, is SQTIHQWPATLVQPVGSPLSLECTVEGTSNPNLYWYRQAAGRGLQLLFYSVGIGQISSEVPQNLSASRPQDRQFILSSKKLLLSDSGFYLCAWSVGLAREQYFGPGTRLTVT.